These 19 T cell receptor beta chains were all obtained from the same sample, sequenced in a study of shared clonotypes between healthy human individuals. Terminally differentiated effector memory CD45RA+ cells were left out of the naive CD8 fraction, which was CD45RO-negative and positively selected for CCR7. Measured with immunoSEQ multiplex PCR; TCRdb has only the in-frame clones, and not every one. Altogether about 2.2 million clones are present, just under 95% being singletons, with the ten largest covering under 2%. What was sequenced was naive CD8+ T cells from PBMCs. The receptors derive from a man aged 18 to 30 in good health. Some clones in this sample may be carry-over from other donors' samples.

Only one count was recorded for this clone. The CDR3 DNA sequence: TGTGCCAGCAGCATACGAGTCTCGGCCTACGAGCAGTACTTC. Protein product: CASSIRVSAYEQYF. V and J are TRBV7-9 and TRBJ2-7; no reliable D call. Germline CDR1 SEHNR, CDR2 FQNEAQ (reference sequence). The CDR3 is 14 amino acids. Trimming took 5 bases from V and 2 from J, leaving 13 bases between them.

V usage is TRBV7-8 and J usage is TRBJ2-7; the D gene is possibly TRBD2 (6 bases). CDR1 SGHVS and CDR2 FQNEAQ come from the germline V gene. V was clipped by 5 bases and J by 4 bases, with 21 bases between them. This CDR3 contains 16 residues. The CDR3 is CASSLLGGTGGYEQYF. CDR3 nucleotides: TGTGCCAGCAGCCTACTCGGGGGTACTGGGGGTTACGAGCAGTACTTC.

V and J are TRBV19 and TRBJ2-1; D perhaps matches TRBD1 (6 bases). The V and J ends lost 5 bases and 7 bases respectively, with 12 bases between them. In germline, CDR1 is LNHDA, CDR2 SQIVND (reference sequence). This CDR3 is 13 amino acids long. The CDR3 is CASSYTGWNEQFF. CDR3 bases: TGTGCCAGTAGTTATACAGGGTGGAATGAGCAGTTCTTC.

On this clone: Within the sample, other DNA sequences also encode this same CDR3. The CDR3 nucleotides read TGTGCCAGTAGTATTAAGCGGAGCTCCTACAATGAGCAGTTCTTC. The encoded protein is CASSIKRSSYNEQFF. The V gene is TRBV19, the J gene TRBJ2-1, with D maybe TRBD2 (5 bases). The CDR3 contains 15 residues. Trimming left V 3 bases short and J 0 bases short, with 9 bases between. Germline V gene data show CDR1 as LNHDA and CDR2 as SQIVND (reference sequence).

The J gene is TRBJ2-7, the V gene TRBV11-2; possible D gene TRBD1, 6 bases. CDR1 and CDR2 from the germline V gene are SGHAT and FQNNGV. Trimming took off 5 bases at V and 0 bases at J, with 11 bases between the two ends. The CDR3 runs 14 residues. CDR3 nucleotide sequence: TGTGCCAGCAGCACCCGACAGGACTCCTACGAGCAGTACTTC. This sequence encodes CASSTRQDSYEQYF.

V gene TRBV28 combines with J gene TRBJ2-7; D uncertain. This CDR3 region has 13 residues. Germline values: CDR1 MDHEN, CDR2 SYDVKM. Between the trimmed V and J ends, which lost 5 bases and 2 bases, there was a span of 10 bases. CDR3 sequence: CASSGPAAYEQYF. The CDR3 DNA sequence: TGTGCCAGCAGTGGCCCGGCGGCCTACGAGCAGTACTTC. Looking up the rest from reference TRBV28 and TRBJ2-7 gives the full variable domain: DVKVTQSSRYLVKRTGEKVFLECVQDMDHENMFWYRQDPGLGLRLIYFSYDVKMKEKGDIPEGYSVSREKKERFSLILESASTNQTSMYLCASSGPAAYEQYFGPGTRLTVT.

The chain links TRBV4-3 to TRBJ2-2; weak D call: TRBD1 (5 bases). Germline assignment: CDR1 LGHNA and CDR2 YSLEER. V gave up 0 bases and J gave up 0 bases, with 20 bases separating them. The CDR3 runs to 20 residues. The CDR3 sequence: CASSQDSARVVWANTGELFF. DNA of the CDR3: TGCGCCAGCAGCCAAGATTCGGCCAGGGTGGTTTGGGCGAACACCGGGGAGCTGTTTTTT.

V is TRBV28 and J is TRBJ2-3; D call uncertain. Trimming left V 6 bases short and J 2 bases short, with 15 bases between. Germline CDR1 and CDR2: MDHEN and SYDVKM. The CDR3 is 15 residues long. This CDR3 reads CASSPDGYNTDTQYF. CDR3 DNA sequence: TGTGCCAGCAGCCCCGACGGGTACAACACAGATACGCAGTATTTT.

This chain uses TRBV7-8 with TRBJ2-1; D is perhaps TRBD2 (6 bases). The CDR3 has 13 amino acids. CDR1 and CDR2 (germline): SGHVS, FQNEAQ. V shed 11 bases and J shed 6 bases, with 17 bases lying between them. CDR3 sequence: CAGGFGTFNEQFF. DNA for the CDR3: TGTGCCGGGGGGTTTGGGACTTTCAATGAGCAGTTCTTC.

This chain joins TRBV5-1 and TRBJ1-1, with 7 positions matching TRBD1. The ends lost 4 bases at V and 0 bases at J; junction bases unmatched: 12. The CDR3 spans 17 residues. Germline V CDR1 and CDR2: SGHRS, YFSETQ. The CDR3 region is CASSPKLGTEVNTEAFF. DNA of the CDR3: TGCGCCAGCAGCCCTAAACTCGGGACAGAAGTGAACACTGAAGCTTTCTTT. Full variable domain (rest looked up from reference TRBV5-1 and TRBJ1-1): KAGVTQTPRYLIKTRGQQVTLSCSPISGHRSVSWYQQTPGQGLQFLFEYFSETQRNKGNFPGRFSGRQFSNSRSEMNVSTLELGDSALYLCASSPKLGTEVNTEAFFGQGTRLTVV.

This sequence joins TRBV30 and TRBJ2-1; the D is unclear. V was pared by 4 bases and J by 7 bases, with 26 bases between. CDR3 length: 17 residues. CDR1 is GTSNPN and CDR2 is SVGIG in the germline V gene (reference sequence). CDR3 in amino acids: CAWTPMIGMRLGNEQFF. CDR3 bases: TGTGCCTGGACCCCCATGATAGGGATGAGGTTGGGTAATGAGCAGTTCTTC.

The chain is built from TRBV10-3 and TRBJ1-1; D possibly corresponds to TRBD1 (5 bases). CDR3 length: 13 residues. With 7 bases removed from V and 1 base from J, the gap between germline ends came to 10 bases. CDR1 ENHRY and CDR2 SYGVKD come from the germline V gene. Here the CDR3 DNA reads TGTGCCATCAACCAAGACAGGAACACTGAAGCTTTCTTT. The encoded protein is CAINQDRNTEAFF.

This clone has only one observation. This rearrangement joins TRBV10-3 to TRBJ1-2; unclear D gene. This CDR3 comprises 13 residues. In germline, CDR1 is ENHRY, CDR2 SYGVKD. Deletions cut 4 bases from V and 1 base from J, with 7 bases between. The CDR3 is CAISGPINYGYTF. The DNA of the CDR3 is TGTGCCATCAGTGGGCCGATTAACTATGGCTACACCTTC.

For this clone: This sample includes further DNA sequences coding for the same CDR3. J is TRBJ2-1 and V is TRBV7-3; perhaps TRBD2 as D (5 bases). CDR1 SGHTA and CDR2 FQGTGA come from the germline V gene. The CDR3 extends over 11 amino acids. Trimming cost V 5 bases and J 9 bases, with 8 bases left between them. CDR3 protein: CASSRGGEQFF. The CDR3 nucleotides are TGTGCCAGCAGCCGTGGAGGTGAGCAGTTCTTC.

The chain links TRBV6-4 to TRBJ2-1, with 8 bases aligning to TRBD2. The CDR3 length is 15 residues. The V gene end was trimmed by 6 bases and the J gene end by 3 bases; junction bases not matched to a gene: 7. Germline loops: CDR1 MRHNA, CDR2 SNTAGT. The CDR3 DNA reads TGTGCCAGCAGCCAGGGACTAGTCCACTACAATGAGCAGTTCTTC. Amino acids: CASSQGLVHYNEQFF.

This rearrangement joins TRBV2 to TRBJ1-2, with 7 bases lining up with TRBD1. Per germline, CDR1 SNHLY and CDR2 FYNNEI. This CDR3 is 15 amino acids long. The V gene end was trimmed by 2 bases and the J gene end by 4 bases; junction bases not matched to a gene: 7. The CDR3 protein is CASSESGGDSYGYTF. CDR3 bases: TGTGCCAGCAGTGAATCAGGGGGGGACTCCTATGGCTACACCTTC.

This chain's CDR3 is CASSSDIKGGSNQPQHF. The CDR3 coding sequence is TGTGCCAGCAGCTCTGATATAAAGGGGGGGTCGAACCAGCCCCAGCATTTT. V is TRBV28 and J is TRBJ1-5; D may be TRBD1 (6 bases). Germline V gene data show CDR1 as MDHEN and CDR2 as SYDVKM. The CDR3 runs to 17 residues. V lost 6 bases, J lost 7 bases, and 25 bases lay in between.

CDR3 loop: CASSPLGAGAIPTDTQYF. For the CDR3, the DNA is TGTGCCAGCAGCCCCCTCGGGGCGGGAGCCATCCCGACAGATACGCAGTATTTT. The V call is TRBV7-2, the J call TRBJ2-3; 7 positions agree with TRBD2. Trimming cost V 5 bases and J 3 bases; bases outside gene matches: 17. The CDR3 has 18 amino acids. Germline lookup yields CDR1 SGHTA and CDR2 FQGNSA.

Comments on this clone: Its ends do not fully match the called genes, so a read error is possible. J is TRBJ2-5 and V is TRBV7-6; D may correspond to TRBD1 or TRBD2 (6 bases each). Germline assignment: CDR1 SGHVS and CDR2 FNYEAQ. The CDR3 extends over 16 amino acids. The CDR3 loop reads CASSLAGGGLEETQYF. CDR3 sequence (DNA): TGTGCCAGCAGCCTAGCCGGAGGGGGATTGGAGGAGACCCAGTACTTC.